Sequencing of this T cell receptor (beta chain) was carried out in a study of T cells in Graves' hyperthyroidism and ophthalmopathy. Exclusion of patients followed from uncontrolled infection, other autoimmune disease, pregnancy or lactation. Study results and limitations: In blood, most of the thyroid clonotypes expanded above 0.001 were also present.

Amplification of TCR beta CDR3 regions used RNA as the template. In the first-round RT-PCR of the TCR CDR3, the HTBI primer set was used. In TCRdb, the multiplex PCR reads were re-called with MiXCR into one record per CDR3 protein. The repertoire includes approximately 620,000 distinct CDR3 sequences, roughly a sixth of them detected once, and approximately 3.5% sits in the top ten. This clonotype was observed at least ten times. Its cognate antigen is unknown. The receptor's source is a woman aged 40 to 50 with Graves' ophthalmopathy. The sample consisted of blood.

CDR3 DNA: TGTGCCATCAGTGGAGGGCAAGAGACCCAGTACTTC. This translates into CAISGGQETQYF. The V and J genes are TRBV10-3 and TRBJ2-5, with a tentative D call TRBD2 (5 bases). V lost 4 bases, J lost 2 bases, and 5 bases lay in between. The CDR3 sequence is 12 residues long. The germline CDR1 and CDR2 sequences are ENHRY and SYGVKD.